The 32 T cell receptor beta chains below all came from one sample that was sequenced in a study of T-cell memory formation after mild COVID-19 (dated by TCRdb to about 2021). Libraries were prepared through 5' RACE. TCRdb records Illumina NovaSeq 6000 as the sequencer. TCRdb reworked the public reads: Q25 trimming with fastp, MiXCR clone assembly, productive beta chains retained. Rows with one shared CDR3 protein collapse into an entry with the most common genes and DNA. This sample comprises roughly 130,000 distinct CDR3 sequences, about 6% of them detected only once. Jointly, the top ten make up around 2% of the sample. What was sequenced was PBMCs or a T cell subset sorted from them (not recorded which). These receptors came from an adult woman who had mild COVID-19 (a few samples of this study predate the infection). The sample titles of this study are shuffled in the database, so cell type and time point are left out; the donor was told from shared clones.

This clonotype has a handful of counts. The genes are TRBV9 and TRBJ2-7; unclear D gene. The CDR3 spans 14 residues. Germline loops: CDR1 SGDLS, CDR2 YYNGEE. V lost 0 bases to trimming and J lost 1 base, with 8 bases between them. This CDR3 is CASSVGPASYEQYF. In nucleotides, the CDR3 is TGTGCCAGCAGCGTAGGGCCAGCATCCTACGAGCAGTACTTC. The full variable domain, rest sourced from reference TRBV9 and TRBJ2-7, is DSGVTQTPKHLITATGQRVTLRCSPRSGDLSVYWYQQSLDQGLQFLIQYYNGEERAKGNILERFSAQQFPDLHSELNLSSLELGDSALYFCASSVGPASYEQYFGPGTRLTVT.

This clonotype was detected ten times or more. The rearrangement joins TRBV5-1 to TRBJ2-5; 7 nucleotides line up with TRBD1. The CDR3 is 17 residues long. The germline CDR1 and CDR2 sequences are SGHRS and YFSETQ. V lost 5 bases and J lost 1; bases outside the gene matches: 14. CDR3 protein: CASSAGPETGPQETQYF. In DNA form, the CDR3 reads TGCGCCAGCAGTGCGGGTCCAGAGACAGGGCCCCAAGAGACCCAGTACTTC.

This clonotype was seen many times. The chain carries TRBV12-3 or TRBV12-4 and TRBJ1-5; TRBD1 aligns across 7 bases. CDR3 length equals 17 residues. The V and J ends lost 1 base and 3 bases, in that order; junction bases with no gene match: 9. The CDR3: CASSLEGGGRFNQPQHF. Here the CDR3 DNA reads TGTGCCAGCAGTTTAGAAGGGGGCGGCAGGTTCAATCAGCCCCAGCATTTT.

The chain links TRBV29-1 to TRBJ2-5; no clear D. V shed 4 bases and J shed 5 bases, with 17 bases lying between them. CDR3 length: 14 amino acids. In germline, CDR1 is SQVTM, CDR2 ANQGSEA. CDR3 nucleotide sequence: TGCAGCGTTGTAGGGCAGAGAAGTAGGGAGACCCAGTACTTC. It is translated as CSVVGQRSRETQYF.

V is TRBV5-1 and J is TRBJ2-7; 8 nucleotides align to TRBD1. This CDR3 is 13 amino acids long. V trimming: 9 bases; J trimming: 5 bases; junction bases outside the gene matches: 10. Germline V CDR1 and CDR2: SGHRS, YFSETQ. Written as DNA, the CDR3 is TGCGCCACACGTGATACAGGGGGTGACGAGCAGTACTTC. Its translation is CATRDTGGDEQYF.

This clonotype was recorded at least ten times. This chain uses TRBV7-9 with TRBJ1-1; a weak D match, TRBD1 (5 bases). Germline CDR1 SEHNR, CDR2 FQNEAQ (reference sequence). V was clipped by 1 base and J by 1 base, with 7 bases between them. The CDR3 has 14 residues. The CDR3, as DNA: TGTGCCAGCAGCTTAGGACAGCAGAACACTGAAGCTTTCTTT. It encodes CASSLGQQNTEAFF.

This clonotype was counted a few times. The CDR3 is CASSEGTPQEAFF. CDR3 bases: TGTGCCAGCAGCGAGGGGACTCCCCAAGAAGCTTTCTTT. The rearrangement links TRBV7-3 to TRBJ1-1, with D possibly matching TRBD1 (5 bases). Per germline, CDR1 SGHTA and CDR2 FQGTGA. The CDR3 totals 13 residues. Trimming removed 5 bases from V and 8 bases from J, with 15 bases in between.

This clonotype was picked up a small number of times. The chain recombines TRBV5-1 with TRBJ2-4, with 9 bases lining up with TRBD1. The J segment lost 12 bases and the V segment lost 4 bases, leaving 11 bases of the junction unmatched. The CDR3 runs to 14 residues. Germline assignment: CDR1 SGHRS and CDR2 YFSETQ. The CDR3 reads CASSPGTGMFTQYF. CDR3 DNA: TGCGCCAGCAGCCCAGGGACAGGGATGTTCACTCAGTACTTC.

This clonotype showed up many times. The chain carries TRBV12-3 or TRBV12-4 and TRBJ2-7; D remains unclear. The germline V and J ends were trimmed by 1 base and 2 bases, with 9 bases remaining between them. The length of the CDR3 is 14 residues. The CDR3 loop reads CASSLDEYPYEQYF. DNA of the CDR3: TGTGCCAGCAGTTTAGATGAGTACCCCTACGAGCAGTACTTC.

The CDR3 sequence: CASSGGIRAPMNTEAFF. The CDR3 DNA follows: TGTGCCAGCAGTGGAGGGATCAGGGCGCCTATGAACACTGAAGCTTTCTTT. The chain recombines TRBV2 with TRBJ1-1, with D possibly being TRBD1 (5 bases). This CDR3 region has 17 residues. The V end was cut by 4 bases, the J end by 0 bases, with 18 bases between. The germline CDR1 and CDR2 sequences are SNHLY and FYNNEI.

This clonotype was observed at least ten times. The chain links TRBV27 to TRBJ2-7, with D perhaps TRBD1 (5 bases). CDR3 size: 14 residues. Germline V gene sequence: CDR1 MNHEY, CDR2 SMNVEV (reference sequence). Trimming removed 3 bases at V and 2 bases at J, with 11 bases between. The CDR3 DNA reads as TGTGCCAGCAGTTTGAGGCAGGGCCCCTACGAGCAGTACTTC. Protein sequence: CASSLRQGPYEQYF.

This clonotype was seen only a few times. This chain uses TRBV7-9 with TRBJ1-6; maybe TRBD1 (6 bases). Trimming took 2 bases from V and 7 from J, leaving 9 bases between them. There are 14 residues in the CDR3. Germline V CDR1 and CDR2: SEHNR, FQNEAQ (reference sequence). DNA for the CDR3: TGTGCCAGCAGCTTACGGGGGGCAAATTCACCCCTCCACTTT. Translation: CASSLRGANSPLHF.

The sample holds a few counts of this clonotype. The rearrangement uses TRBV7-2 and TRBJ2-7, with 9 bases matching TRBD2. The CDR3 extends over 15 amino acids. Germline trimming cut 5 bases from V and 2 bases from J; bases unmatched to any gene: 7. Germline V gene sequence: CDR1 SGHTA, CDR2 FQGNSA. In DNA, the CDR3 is TGTGCCAGCAGCCCCGACAGCGGGAGGACCTACGAGCAGTACTTC. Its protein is CASSPDSGRTYEQYF.

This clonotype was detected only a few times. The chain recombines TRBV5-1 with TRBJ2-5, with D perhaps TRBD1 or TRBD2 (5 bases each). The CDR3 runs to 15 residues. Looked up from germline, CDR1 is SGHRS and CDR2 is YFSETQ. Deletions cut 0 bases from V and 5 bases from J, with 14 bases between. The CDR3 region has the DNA TGCGCCAGCAGCTTGGAGGGACCAGATATGGAGACCCAGTACTTC. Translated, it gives CASSLEGPDMETQYF.

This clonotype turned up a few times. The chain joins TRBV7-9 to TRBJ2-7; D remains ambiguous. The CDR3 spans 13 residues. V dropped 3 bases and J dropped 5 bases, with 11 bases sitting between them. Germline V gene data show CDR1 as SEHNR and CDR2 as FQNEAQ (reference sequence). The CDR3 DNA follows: TGTGCCAGCAGCTTGGCAGTACTCCACGAGCAGTACTTC. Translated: CASSLAVLHEQYF.

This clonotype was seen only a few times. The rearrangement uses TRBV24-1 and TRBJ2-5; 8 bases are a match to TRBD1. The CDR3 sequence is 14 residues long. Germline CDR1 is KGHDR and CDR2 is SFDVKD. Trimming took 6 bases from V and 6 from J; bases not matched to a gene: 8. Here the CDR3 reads CATSPTQGAKTQYF. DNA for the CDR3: TGTGCCACCAGTCCGACCCAGGGGGCGAAGACCCAGTACTTC.

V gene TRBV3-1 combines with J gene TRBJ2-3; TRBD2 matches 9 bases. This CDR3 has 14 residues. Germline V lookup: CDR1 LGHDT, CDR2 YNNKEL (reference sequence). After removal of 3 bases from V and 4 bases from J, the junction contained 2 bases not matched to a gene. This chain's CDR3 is CASSHVAGADTQYF. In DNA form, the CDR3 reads TGTGCCAGCAGCCATGTAGCGGGGGCAGATACGCAGTATTTT.

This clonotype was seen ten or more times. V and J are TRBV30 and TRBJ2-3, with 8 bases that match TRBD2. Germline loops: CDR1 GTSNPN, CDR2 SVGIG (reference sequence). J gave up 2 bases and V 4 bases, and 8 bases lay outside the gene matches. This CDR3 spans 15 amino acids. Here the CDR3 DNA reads TGTGCCTGGACCGCGGGGGGCGGTTCCACAGATACGCAGTATTTT. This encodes CAWTAGGGSTDTQYF.

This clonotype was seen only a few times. The CDR3: CASSSHREIGYTF. For the CDR3, the DNA is TGTGCCAGCAGCTCACACAGGGAGATTGGCTACACCTTC. The chain couples TRBV7-2 to TRBJ1-2, with a weak D call TRBD1 (6 bases). This CDR3 is 13 amino acids long. Trimming removed 4 bases from V and 7 bases from J, with 13 bases in between. Germline V gene data show CDR1 as SGHTA and CDR2 as FQGNSA.

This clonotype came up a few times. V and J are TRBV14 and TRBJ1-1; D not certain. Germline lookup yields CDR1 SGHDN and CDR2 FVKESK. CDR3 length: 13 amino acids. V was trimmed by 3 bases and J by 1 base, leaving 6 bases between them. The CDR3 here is CASSHLSNTEAFF. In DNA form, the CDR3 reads TGTGCCAGCAGCCACCTTTCGAACACTGAAGCTTTCTTT.

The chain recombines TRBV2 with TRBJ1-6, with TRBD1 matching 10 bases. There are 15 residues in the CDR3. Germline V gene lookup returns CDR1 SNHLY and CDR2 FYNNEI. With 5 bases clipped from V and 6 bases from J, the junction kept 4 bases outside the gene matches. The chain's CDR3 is CASSSRTGGNSPLHF. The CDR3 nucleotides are TGTGCCAGCAGTTCCAGGACAGGGGGTAATTCACCCCTCCACTTT. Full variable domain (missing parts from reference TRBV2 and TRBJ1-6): EPEVTQTPSHQVTQMGQEVILRCVPISNHLYFYWYRQILGQKVEFLVSFYNNEISEKSEIFDDQFSVERPDGSNFTLKIRSTKLEDSAMYFCASSSRTGGNSPLHFGNGTRLTVT.

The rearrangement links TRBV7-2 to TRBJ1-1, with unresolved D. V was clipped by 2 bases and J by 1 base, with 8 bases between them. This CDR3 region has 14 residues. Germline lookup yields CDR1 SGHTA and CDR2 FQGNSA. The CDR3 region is CASSLYWGNTEAFF. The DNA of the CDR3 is TGTGCCAGCAGCTTATATTGGGGGAACACTGAAGCTTTCTTT. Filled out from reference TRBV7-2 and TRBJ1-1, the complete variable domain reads GAGVSQSPSNKVTEKGKDVELRCDPISGHTALYWYRQSLGQGLEFLIYFQGNSAPDKSGLPSDRFSAERTGGSVSTLTIQRTQQEDSAVYLCASSLYWGNTEAFFGQGTRLTVV.

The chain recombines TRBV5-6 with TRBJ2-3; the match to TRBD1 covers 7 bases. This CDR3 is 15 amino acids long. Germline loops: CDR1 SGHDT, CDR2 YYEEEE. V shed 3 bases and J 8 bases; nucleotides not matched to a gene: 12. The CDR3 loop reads CASSSQDAGGRTQYF. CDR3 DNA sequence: TGTGCCAGCAGCTCCCAGGACGCAGGGGGACGTACGCAGTATTTT.

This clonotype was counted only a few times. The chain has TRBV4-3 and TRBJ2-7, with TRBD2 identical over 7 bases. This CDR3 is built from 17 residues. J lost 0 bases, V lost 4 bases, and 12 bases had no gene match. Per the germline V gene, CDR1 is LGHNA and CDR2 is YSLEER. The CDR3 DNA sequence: TGCGCCAGCAGCCGCAGAGGTGGCGGGAGTAACTCCTACGAGCAGTACTTC. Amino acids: CASSRRGGGSNSYEQYF.

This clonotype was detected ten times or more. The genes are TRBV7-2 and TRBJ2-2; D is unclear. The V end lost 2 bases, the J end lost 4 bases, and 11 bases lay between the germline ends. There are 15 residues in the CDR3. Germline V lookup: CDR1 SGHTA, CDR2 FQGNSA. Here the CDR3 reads CASSLNPQSTGELFF. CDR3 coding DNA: TGTGCCAGCAGCTTAAACCCGCAGAGCACCGGGGAGCTGTTTTTT.

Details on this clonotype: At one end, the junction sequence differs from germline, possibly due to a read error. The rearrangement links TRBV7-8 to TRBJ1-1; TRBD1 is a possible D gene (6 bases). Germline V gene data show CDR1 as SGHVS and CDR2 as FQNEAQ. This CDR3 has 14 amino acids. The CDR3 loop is CASSPGRAGADAFF. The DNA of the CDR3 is TGTGCCAGCAGCCCCGGCCGTGCGGGGGCTGATGCTTTCTTT.

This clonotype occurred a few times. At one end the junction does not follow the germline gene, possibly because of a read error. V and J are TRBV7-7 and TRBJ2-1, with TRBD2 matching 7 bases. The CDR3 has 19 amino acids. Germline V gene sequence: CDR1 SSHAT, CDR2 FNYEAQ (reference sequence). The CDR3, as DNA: TGTGCTAGCAGCTTACGAAGGAGTAGCGGGCTAGGGAGGACTGAGGAGCAGTTCTTC. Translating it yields CASSLRRSSGLGRTEEQFF. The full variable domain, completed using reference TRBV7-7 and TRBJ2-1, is GAGVSQSPRYKVTKRGQDVTLRCDPISSHATLYWYQQALGQGPEFLTYFNYEAQPDKSGLPSDRFSAERPEGSISTLTIQRTEQRDSAMYRCASSLRRSSGLGRTEEQFFGPGTRLTVL.

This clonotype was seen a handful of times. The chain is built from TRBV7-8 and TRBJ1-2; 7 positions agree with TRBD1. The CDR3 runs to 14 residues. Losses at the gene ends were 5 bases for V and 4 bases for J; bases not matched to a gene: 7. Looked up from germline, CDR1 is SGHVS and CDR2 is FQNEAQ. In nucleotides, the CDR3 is TGTGCCAGCAGCCTGTTGCAGGGGGGCTATGGCTACACCTTC. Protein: CASSLLQGGYGYTF.

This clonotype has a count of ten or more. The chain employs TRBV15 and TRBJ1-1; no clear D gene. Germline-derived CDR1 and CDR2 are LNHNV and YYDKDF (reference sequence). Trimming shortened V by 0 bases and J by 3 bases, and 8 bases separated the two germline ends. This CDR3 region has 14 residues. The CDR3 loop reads CATSRDSPYTEAFF. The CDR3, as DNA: TGTGCCACCAGCAGAGATTCCCCTTACACTGAAGCTTTCTTT.

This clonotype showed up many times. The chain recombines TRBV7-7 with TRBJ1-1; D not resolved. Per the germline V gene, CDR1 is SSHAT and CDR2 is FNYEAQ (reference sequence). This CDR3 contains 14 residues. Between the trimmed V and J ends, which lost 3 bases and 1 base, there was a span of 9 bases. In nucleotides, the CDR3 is TGTGCCAGCAGCTTTAGGTTGAGGAACACTGAAGCTTTCTTT. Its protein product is CASSFRLRNTEAFF.

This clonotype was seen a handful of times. In DNA form, the CDR3 reads TGTGCCAGCAGCCGAAACACGGGACAGGGGTCCGATACGCAGTATTTT. This sequence encodes CASSRNTGQGSDTQYF. The chain couples TRBV7-6 to TRBJ2-3; 10 nucleotides agree with TRBD1. V lost 5 bases to trimming and J lost 6 bases; unmatched junction nucleotides: 11. The CDR3 extends over 16 amino acids. Germline CDR1 is SGHVS and CDR2 is FNYEAQ.

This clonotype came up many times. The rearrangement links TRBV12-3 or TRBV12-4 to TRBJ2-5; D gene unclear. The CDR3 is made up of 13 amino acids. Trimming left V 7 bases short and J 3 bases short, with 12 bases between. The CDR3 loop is CASTDGAEETQYF. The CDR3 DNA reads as TGTGCCAGCACCGATGGTGCAGAAGAGACCCAGTACTTC.